This TCR beta chain was documented in a study of sequential checkpoint blockade in melanoma. Study-level background: Each arm's sequence ended with maintenance nivolumab.

This table comes from immunoSEQ multiplex PCR, and its TCRdb copy is limited to in-frame clones, with some not included. The data contain roughly 12,000 clones, less than 70% of them singletons. Treatment meaning: randomized to nivolumab then ipilimumab (arm A) or the reverse (arm B). The CDR3 length is 14 residues. V was cut by 10 bases and J by 0 bases, with 12 bases left in between. Germline V gene sequence: CDR1 ENHRY, CDR2 SYGVKD. The sample was CD8+ T cells sorted from blood (inferred from file names), taken from a patient given nivolumab and ipilimumab in sequence. This clonotype originated in a human donor with melanoma. The genes are TRBV10-3 and TRBJ2-2, with a weak D call TRBD2 (7 bases). Here the CDR3 reads CATRGGPNTGELFF. Here the CDR3 DNA reads TGTGCCACTAGGGGGGGACCGAACACCGGGGAGCTGTTTTTT.